A selection of T cell receptor beta chains follows, all from one sample in a study of CD8 T cells in Susac syndrome. One entry per CDR3 protein results from TCRdb running MiXCR on the immunoSEQ multiplex PCR reads. The sample carries some 170,000 distinct CDR3 sequences, over 85% recorded once. Specimen: CD4+ T cells from PBMCs. The origin of the receptors is a human donor in good health. Each CDR3 is given with its conserved first and last residue. D genes are given only for firm matches. Expanded clones get a size class; other rows say once, few or many, or leave the size out.

j_call,clone_size,d_call,cdr3_length,v_call,cdr3_nt,cdr3_aa
TRBJ2-2,NA,NA,15,TRBV20-1,TGCAGTGCTAGATATACCTCAACAGGGACCGGGGAGCTGTTTTTT,CSARYTSTGTGELFF
TRBJ2-1,NA,TRBD2,18,TRBV5-1,TGCGCCAGCAGCTTAAAAGGACTAGCGGGGGCCTCACCCAATGAGCAGTTCTTC,CASSLKGLAGASPNEQFF
TRBJ2-4,NA,TRBD1,13,TRBV18,TGTGCCAGCTCACCAGAGCAGAGGGACAGGGTCGACTTC,CASSPEQRDRVDF
TRBJ1-5,NA,NA,10,TRBV6-5,TGTGCCACCCCGATTTCGCCCCAGCATTTT,CATPISPQHF
TRBJ2-2,NA,NA,14,TRBV9,TGTGCCAGCAGCGTAGAAGAGATCTCCGGGGAGCTGTTTTTT,CASSVEEISGELFF
TRBJ2-1,NA,TRBD2,15,TRBV29-1,TGCAGCGTTGATCGTCCGGGGGGAGCGTACAATGAGCAGTTCTTC,CSVDRPGGAYNEQFF
TRBJ1-1,NA,NA,13,TRBV6-1,TGTGCCAGCACCGAGGTAATGAACACTGAAGCTTTCTTT,CASTEVMNTEAFF
TRBJ1-6,NA,NA,15,TRBV20-1,TGCAGTGCTAGGGCCGACTTGGTGGGAGCTTCACCCCTCCACTTT,CSARADLVGASPLHF
TRBJ2-2,NA,TRBD2,20,TRBV11-2,TGTGCCAGCAGCCCCCGAGGCCCGAACCGACAGCGGGGGGGTGCCGGGGAGCTGTTTTTT,CASSPRGPNRQRGGAGELFF
TRBJ1-1,NA,NA,14,TRBV19,TGTGCCAGTAACAGGCGGGTGGTCGACCTTGGAGCTTTCTTT,CASNRRVVDLGAFF
TRBJ2-5,NA,TRBD1,15,TRBV20-1,TGCAGTGCTAGACCAGGACAGGCGACTAAAGAGACCCAGTACTTC,CSARPGQATKETQYF
TRBJ2-5,few,TRBD1,13,TRBV6-5,TGTGCCAGCAGGCCGACAGGGGGCGAGACCCAGTACTTC,CASRPTGGETQYF
TRBJ1-2,NA,NA,14,TRBV7-9,TGTGCCAGCAGCTCCAGACCGGACTGGGATGGCTACACCTTC,CASSSRPDWDGYTF
TRBJ1-1,NA,TRBD1,14,TRBV29-1,TGCAGCGTTTACGGGGACAGGGAGAACACTGAAGCTTTCTTT,CSVYGDRENTEAFF
TRBJ1-1,NA,NA,16,TRBV7-8,TGTGCCAGCAGCTCAAATTCAGGGGCTGGGGGGACTGAAGCTTTCTTT,CASSSNSGAGGTEAFF
TRBJ1-2,once,TRBD1,13,TRBV29-1,TGCAGCGGGACAGGGGGCGAGGACTATGGCTACACCTTC,CSGTGGEDYGYTF
TRBJ1-6,NA,NA,11,TRBV3-1,TGTGCCAGCAGCGGGGACTCGGCCCTCCACTTT,CASSGDSALHF
TRBJ1-1,NA,TRBD1,15,TRBV5-1,TGCGCCAGCAGCGCGAGGACAGGGGGTTTCACTGAAGCTTTCTTT,CASSARTGGFTEAFF
TRBJ1-2,NA,NA,14,TRBV4-1,TGCGCCAGCAGCCAAAGTACCGGAACCTATGGCTACACCTTC,CASSQSTGTYGYTF
TRBJ2-2,NA,NA,16,TRBV20-1,TGCAGTGCCAACCCCTTGGAAAAGGGTGCCACCGGGGAGCTGTTTTTT,CSANPLEKGATGELFF
TRBJ2-3,once,TRBD2,17,TRBV7-3,TGTGCCAGCAGCCCTCGACTAGCGGGGGGGCCGACAGATACGCAGTATTTT,CASSPRLAGGPTDTQYF
TRBJ2-1,NA,NA,15,TRBV14,TGTGCCAGCAGCACCCGGGACATCTCCTACAATGAGCAGTTCTTC,CASSTRDISYNEQFF
TRBJ2-5,NA,TRBD2,13,TRBV29-1,TGCAGCGTTGTGACTAGCGGGGGGGAGACCCAGTACTTC,CSVVTSGGETQYF
TRBJ2-5,NA,NA,12,TRBV20-1,TGCAGTGCGGCTGACACGCAAGAGACCCAGTACTTC,CSAADTQETQYF
TRBJ2-7,NA,NA,14,TRBV3-1,TGTGCCAGCAGCCCGCAGGGACTTCTGTACAAGCAGTACTTC,CASSPQGLLYKQYF
TRBJ2-7,NA,NA,14,TRBV24-1,TGTGCCACCAGTGACGCCTCTTACCCTTACGAGCAGTACTTC,CATSDASYPYEQYF
TRBJ2-7,NA,NA,17,TRBV10-3,TGTGCCATCAGCCCAGGTGGGGGAAGGAGTCGGGAATACGAGCAGTACTTC,CAISPGGGRSREYEQYF
TRBJ1-2,NA,TRBD1,14,TRBV6-5,TGTGCCAGCAGTTACTCGGGGACAGCCTATGGCTACACCTTC,CASSYSGTAYGYTF
TRBJ1-2,NA,NA,16,TRBV2,TGTGCCAGCAGTGAAGGGCTGGGGGCAGGGAACTATGGCTACACCTTC,CASSEGLGAGNYGYTF
TRBJ2-6,NA,NA,15,TRBV6-1,TGTGCCAGTGTTATAGGGCGCTCTGGGGCCAACGTCCTGACTTTC,CASVIGRSGANVLTF
TRBJ2-7,NA,TRBD1,14,TRBV14,TGTGCCAGCAGCCGAGGGACAGGGTTTTACGAGCAGTACTTC,CASSRGTGFYEQYF
TRBJ1-5,once,NA,15,TRBV7-2,TGTGCCAGCAGCTTAGTTGTCAGGGAGGGTCAGCCCCAGCATTTT,CASSLVVREGQPQHF
TRBJ2-2,NA,NA,16,TRBV19,TGTGCCAGTAGTATCGGGGGATATACGAACACCGGGGAGCTGTTTTTT,CASSIGGYTNTGELFF
TRBJ1-2,NA,TRBD1,13,TRBV3-1,TGTGCCAGCAGCCAGGGGACAGGGAATGGCTACACCTTC,CASSQGTGNGYTF
TRBJ2-3,NA,TRBD2,15,TRBV2,TGTGCCAGCAGTGAAAAAGCGGGGGGCCCCTATACGCAGTATTTT,CASSEKAGGPYTQYF
TRBJ1-6,NA,TRBD1,15,TRBV7-2,TGTGCCAGCAGCATAGAGACAGGGGGCAATTCACCCCTCCACTTT,CASSIETGGNSPLHF
TRBJ2-1,NA,NA,15,TRBV7-3,TGTGCCAGCAGGGACCCTCGGGGGTCCTACAATGAGCAGTTCTTC,CASRDPRGSYNEQFF
TRBJ1-2,NA,NA,14,TRBV9,TGTGCCAGCAGCCCGGGGGGGACGGAGTATGGCTACACCTTC,CASSPGGTEYGYTF
TRBJ1-1,once,NA,13,TRBV7-2,TGTGCCAGCAGCTTACAATTAGTCGTTGAAGCTTTCTTT,CASSLQLVVEAFF
TRBJ2-5,NA,NA,14,TRBV12-3/TRBV12-4,TGTGCCAGCGCTAGACTCTCCGCCCAAGAGACCCAGTACTTC,CASARLSAQETQYF
TRBJ2-7,NA,TRBD1,13,TRBV6-1,TGTGCCAGCAAGATGGGACAGGACTACGAGCAGTACTTC,CASKMGQDYEQYF
TRBJ1-5,NA,TRBD1,15,TRBV7-2,TGTGCCAGCAGTCCTCCCGGGACAGGGTATCAGCCCCAGCATTTT,CASSPPGTGYQPQHF
TRBJ2-5,NA,NA,14,TRBV25-1,TGTGCCAGCAGTGAATCACCCCTCGTGGAGACCCAGTACTTC,CASSESPLVETQYF
TRBJ2-7,once,NA,13,TRBV19,TGTGCCAGTACTCATGGGGGGTCCCACGAGCAGTACTTC,CASTHGGSHEQYF
TRBJ2-2,NA,NA,15,TRBV7-2,TGTGCCAGCAGCTTCGGGCTAGCGACTACCGGGGAGCTGTTTTTT,CASSFGLATTGELFF
TRBJ2-5,NA,NA,14,TRBV7-2,TGTGCCAGCAGCTTTGGCGGCTTCCAAGAGACCCAGTACTTC,CASSFGGFQETQYF
TRBJ2-7,NA,NA,14,TRBV18,TGTGCCAGCTCCCCCGGGACATCCCACTACGAGCAGTACTTC,CASSPGTSHYEQYF
TRBJ2-5,NA,TRBD2,14,TRBV5-6,TGTGCCAGCAGACCTAGCGGGGGGGTAGAGACCCAGTACTTC,CASRPSGGVETQYF
TRBJ2-2,NA,NA,15,TRBV5-1,TGCGCCAGCAGCTTGGAGACCCCGAACACCGGGGAGCTGTTTTTT,CASSLETPNTGELFF
TRBJ2-5,NA,TRBD2,16,TRBV6-1,TGTGCCAGCAGGATAAGACTAGCGGGGGCCCAAGAGACCCAGTACTTC,CASRIRLAGAQETQYF
TRBJ1-4,NA,NA,16,TRBV7-8,TGTGCCAGCAGCCTTAGCAATCTCCGGACGAAGGAAAAACTGTTTTTT,CASSLSNLRTKEKLFF
TRBJ2-1,NA,NA,14,TRBV5-1,TGCGCCAGCAGCTTGGGCGACAGTAACAATGAGCAGTTCTTC,CASSLGDSNNEQFF
TRBJ2-5,NA,TRBD2,15,TRBV9,TGTGCCAGCAGCGTTCAGCCTACTAGCGAGGTGACCCAGTACTTC,CASSVQPTSEVTQYF
TRBJ2-3,once,NA,16,TRBV3-1,TGTGCCAGCAGCCAAGATGATGGGACTAGCACAGATACGCAGTATTTT,CASSQDDGTSTDTQYF
TRBJ2-3,NA,TRBD2,16,TRBV3-1,TGTGCCAGCAGCGACGGGACTAGCTCAATCACAGATACGCAGTATTTT,CASSDGTSSITDTQYF
TRBJ1-6,NA,NA,15,TRBV4-2,TGTGCCAGCAGCCAAGAAGGAGGGTCCAATTCACCCCTCCACTTT,CASSQEGGSNSPLHF
TRBJ2-3,NA,NA,16,TRBV15,TGTGCCACCAGCAGTCCCGGGACTGCCCCCGGGGGCACGCAGTATTTT,CATSSPGTAPGGTQYF